These 19 T cell receptor beta chains share one sample of origin, sequenced in a study of blood T cells in healthy people across ages. Together with a sample-barcoded 5' primer, a J-beta primer mix was included in a second PCR lasting roughly 6 to 12 cycles. TCRdb redid the calling of the 5' RACE reads with MiXCR, one entry per CDR3 protein. The table lists around 600,000 distinct CDR3 sequences, roughly 48% of them singletons. Sequenced input: blood. The receptors shown here come from a man older than 75 in good health.

This clonotype was observed a few times. The J gene is TRBJ2-1, the V gene TRBV5-1; tentatively, D is TRBD1 or TRBD2 (5 bases each). The CDR3 is made up of 16 amino acids. Between the trimmed V and J ends, which lost 4 bases and 1 base, there was a span of 15 bases. Germline CDR1 SGHRS, CDR2 YFSETQ. CDR3 bases: TGCGCCAGCAGCGTAACCGGGACCACATCCTACAATGAGCAGTTCTTC. It is translated as CASSVTGTTSYNEQFF.

The chain links TRBV2 to TRBJ2-7; TRBD1 agrees at 7 bases. Germline CDR1 SNHLY, CDR2 FYNNEI. The V and J ends lost 3 bases and 3 bases, in that order; junction bases with no gene match: 2. This CDR3 is built from 13 residues. In DNA form, the CDR3 reads TGTGCCAGCAGTGATAACAGGGGCTACGAGCAGTACTTC. It specifies CASSDNRGYEQYF.

The chain recombines TRBV7-3 with TRBJ2-5; D may be TRBD1 (5 bases). In germline, CDR1 is SGHTA, CDR2 FQGTGA. CDR3 length: 14 residues. V lost 5 bases and J lost 5, with 15 bases in between. The CDR3 is CASSASNRFETQYF. CDR3 bases: TGTGCCAGCAGCGCATCGAACAGGTTTGAGACCCAGTACTTC.

The chain links TRBV20-1 to TRBJ1-1, with 9 bases lining up with TRBD1. The CDR3 spans 14 residues. Germline V gene lookup returns CDR1 DFQATT and CDR2 SNEGSKA (reference sequence). Trimming removed 6 bases from V and 3 bases from J; junction bases left unmatched: 8. The CDR3 DNA follows: TGCAGTGCCCGGGACAGGGTGGTTTACACTGAAGCTTTCTTT. It yields the protein CSARDRVVYTEAFF.

V is TRBV10-3 and J is TRBJ2-1, with D perhaps being TRBD1 or TRBD2 (5 bases each). The V end was cut by 4 bases, the J end by 8 bases, with 24 bases between. The CDR3 loop spans 17 amino acids. CDR1 and CDR2 from the germline V gene are ENHRY and SYGVKD. The CDR3 region is CAISGSRGTRVVHEQFF. The DNA for the CDR3 is TGTGCCATCAGTGGGTCGAGAGGGACCCGGGTGGTCCATGAGCAGTTCTTC.

This rearrangement joins TRBV11-2 to TRBJ2-1; TRBD2 matches 15 bases. The length of the CDR3 is 18 residues. Germline CDR1 and CDR2: SGHAT and FQNNGV. V shed 1 base and J 4 bases; nucleotides not matched to a gene: 5. Written as DNA, the CDR3 is TGTGCCAGCAGCTTAGGGACTAGCGGGAGGGCCAGATACAATGAGCAGTTCTTC. Its protein is CASSLGTSGRARYNEQFF.

For this clonotype: A much larger clone differs from this one at a single base, so this may be a read error. This chain joins TRBV5-1 and TRBJ2-1; 8 bases are a match to TRBD2. This CDR3 has 15 amino acids. Germline V gene lookup returns CDR1 SGHRS and CDR2 YFSETQ. Here the CDR3 reads CASSPGGSSYDEQFF. The CDR3 DNA reads as TGCGCCAGCAGCCCGGGGGGGAGCTCCTACGATGAGCAGTTCTTC.

This clonotype was counted many times. The gene calls are TRBV10-3 and TRBJ2-5; the match to TRBD2 covers 9 bases. Germline V gene lookup returns CDR1 ENHRY and CDR2 SYGVKD. The trim removed 4 bases at V and 5 bases at J, leaving 8 bases unmatched. The length of the CDR3 is 15 residues. As DNA, the CDR3 is TGTGCCATCAGTGGAGGAGCGGGAGGCTTGGAGACCCAGTACTTC. Its protein is CAISGGAGGLETQYF.

The DNA of the CDR3 is TGTGCCACCAGTTCACTAGTCAGCGAGCAGTTCTTC. Its translation: CATSSLVSEQFF. V and J are TRBV15 and TRBJ2-1, with D perhaps TRBD2 (5 bases). The germline V and J ends were trimmed by 6 bases and 10 bases, with 13 bases remaining between them. In germline, CDR1 is LNHNV, CDR2 YYDKDF (reference sequence). This CDR3 is built from 12 residues.

This rearrangement joins TRBV12-3 or TRBV12-4 to TRBJ2-5, with D perhaps TRBD1 (6 bases). V was trimmed by 6 bases and J by 5 bases, leaving 19 bases between them. The CDR3 is 15 residues long. For the CDR3, the DNA is TGTGCCAGCAGCTCGAGGATTGGGGGCGGGGAGACCCAGTACTTC. Residues: CASSSRIGGGETQYF.

This chain connects TRBV4-1 to TRBJ1-2, with 7 bases identical to TRBD1. The V segment lost 4 bases and the J segment 7 bases; nucleotides outside the gene matches: 6. CDR1 is MGHRA and CDR2 is YSYEKL in the germline V gene. This CDR3 contains 13 residues. The CDR3: CASSPQGLSGYTF. DNA for the CDR3: TGCGCCAGCAGCCCACAGGGGCTGAGTGGCTACACCTTC.

The chain has TRBV5-1 and TRBJ1-4, with D maybe TRBD1 (5 bases). Germline CDR1 is SGHRS and CDR2 is YFSETQ. The CDR3 length is 16 residues. V gave up 2 bases and J gave up 7 bases, with 18 bases separating them. CDR3 protein: CASSLHHGGEGEKLFF. The CDR3 DNA follows: TGCGCCAGCAGCTTACACCATGGGGGTGAAGGTGAAAAACTGTTTTTT. The entire variable domain, with the rest obtained from reference TRBV5-1 and TRBJ1-4, is as follows: KAGVTQTPRYLIKTRGQQVTLSCSPISGHRSVSWYQQTPGQGLQFLFEYFSETQRNKGNFPGRFSGRQFSNSRSEMNVSTLELGDSALYLCASSLHHGGEGEKLFFGSGTQLSVL.

V and J are TRBV7-9 and TRBJ1-2; the D gene is possibly TRBD1 (5 bases). Germline CDR1 and CDR2: SEHNR and FQNEAQ (reference sequence). Trimming stripped 4 bases from V and 0 bases from J, with 12 bases between. This CDR3 contains 15 residues. CDR3 region: CASSWGEGTNYGYTF. The CDR3 region has the DNA TGTGCCAGCAGCTGGGGCGAGGGAACTAACTATGGCTACACCTTC.

The sample holds a few counts of this clonotype. V usage is TRBV24-1 and J usage is TRBJ2-3, with D uncertain. The CDR3 has 13 amino acids. V shed 2 bases and J shed 2 bases, with 4 bases lying between them. Germline CDR1 and CDR2: KGHDR and SFDVKD. CDR3 DNA: TGTGCCACCAGTGATTCCGCCACAGATACGCAGTATTTT. It is translated as CATSDSATDTQYF.

This clonotype was seen ten or more times. The CDR3 DNA sequence: TGTGCCAGCAGTTACGGGACTAGCGGGAGGGCCGGTGGGATTGAGCAGTTCTTC. Protein sequence: CASSYGTSGRAGGIEQFF. The chain combines TRBV6-5 with TRBJ2-1; the match to TRBD2 covers 16 bases. Losses at the gene ends were 2 bases for V and 9 bases for J; bases not matched to a gene: 10. This CDR3 has 18 amino acids. Germline V gives CDR1 MNHEY, CDR2 SVGAGI.

The V call is TRBV29-1, the J call TRBJ2-2; the D is unclear. Trimming removed 4 bases from V and 4 bases from J, with 10 bases in between. CDR1 is SQVTM, CDR2 ANQGSEA, per germline. CDR3 length: 13 residues. The CDR3: CSVVPTATGELFF. In nucleotides, the CDR3 is TGCAGCGTTGTCCCAACCGCCACCGGGGAGCTGTTTTTT.

In its sample, this clonotype was seen once. The chain links TRBV6-2 or TRBV6-3 to TRBJ2-1; D gene ambiguous. Per the germline V gene, CDR1 is MNHEY and CDR2 is SVGEGT. Trimming pared 6 bases from V and 5 bases from J, leaving 17 bases between. The CDR3 length is 15 residues. CDR3 protein: CASRTTLGTHNEQFF. Written as DNA, the CDR3 is TGTGCCAGCAGAACGACTCTAGGTACCCACAATGAGCAGTTCTTC.

Many counts were recorded for this clonotype. J is TRBJ2-1 and V is TRBV29-1; 7 bases are shared with TRBD1. V dropped 4 bases and J dropped 5; count of bases not matched to a gene: 5. CDR1 is SQVTM and CDR2 is ANQGSEA in the germline V gene. The CDR3 sequence is 13 residues long. The CDR3 sequence: CSVAVTGDNEQFF. The CDR3 region has the DNA TGCAGCGTTGCGGTCACAGGGGACAATGAGCAGTTCTTC.

The CDR3 loop is CSALGLAGAHEQFF. The CDR3 region has the DNA TGCAGTGCTCTGGGACTAGCGGGAGCCCATGAGCAGTTCTTC. The rearrangement uses TRBV20-1 and TRBJ2-1, with 14 bases aligning to TRBD2. After removal of 5 bases from V and 8 bases from J, the junction contained 5 bases not matched to a gene. Germline CDR1 is DFQATT and CDR2 is SNEGSKA (reference sequence). There are 14 residues in the CDR3.